The 18 T cell receptor beta chains in this list originate from one sample, sequenced in a study of cytomegalovirus exposure and HLA in healthy donors. Amplification used 60 Vbeta primers and 13 Jbeta primers. Assay: immunoSEQ multiplex PCR; the TCRdb copy retains only in-frame clones and omits some. The data show about 38,000 clones, with approximately 71% seen just once and roughly 18% held by the top ten. Material: PBMCs. These receptors originate from a middle-aged man in good health and CMV-seropositive.

In its sample, this clone was seen a few times. The chain is built from TRBV10-3 and TRBJ1-3; 7 bases map to TRBD1. The V gene end was trimmed by 4 bases and the J gene end by 2 bases; junction bases not matched to a gene: 8. The CDR3 totals 16 residues. The germline V gene encodes CDR1 ENHRY and CDR2 SYGVKD. CDR3 sequence reads: CAISGGQGGPGNTIYF. The CDR3 coding sequence is TGTGCCATCAGTGGGGGTCAGGGGGGCCCTGGAAACACCATATATTTT.

The chain is built from TRBV1 and TRBJ2-3; TRBD1 was called by the table and not checked on the DNA. TRBV1 is annotated as a pseudogene. This CDR3 has 16 amino acids. The CDR3 loop is CTSSQDVPMGADTQYF. CDR3 in DNA: TGCACCAGCAGCCAAGACGTACCCATGGGCGCAGATACGCAGTATTTT.

This clone was seen a handful of times. The CDR3 coding sequence is TGTGCCAGCAGAAACGGGGGGGCGGGCGAGCAGTACTTC. Amino acids: CASRNGGAGEQYF. V gene TRBV6-5 combines with J gene TRBJ2-7; 8 nucleotides line up with TRBD2. Germline trimming cut 6 bases from V and 6 bases from J; bases unmatched to any gene: 7. Looked up from germline, CDR1 is MNHEY and CDR2 is SVGAGI. CDR3 length: 13 amino acids.

The rearrangement links TRBV4-2 to TRBJ2-6; D gene unclear. The V gene lost 3 bases and the J gene lost 0 bases, with 15 bases spanning the gap. Germline V gives CDR1 LGHNA, CDR2 YNFKEQ. This CDR3 is built from 18 residues. This CDR3 is CASSQGPGDLSGANVLTF. The CDR3 DNA sequence: TGTGCCAGCAGCCAGGGTCCCGGAGACCTCTCTGGGGCCAACGTCCTGACTTTC.

The chain combines TRBV5-6 with TRBJ2-5; the match to TRBD1 covers 7 bases. The CDR3 is 16 residues long. Germline CDR1 is SGHDT and CDR2 is YYEEEE. Unmatched junction bases numbered 10, after V lost 2 bases and J lost 3 bases. CDR3 region: CASSFAPRTGEETQYF. Here the CDR3 DNA reads TGTGCCAGCAGCTTCGCTCCCCGGACAGGAGAAGAGACCCAGTACTTC.

This clone has only a few counts. The V gene is TRBV4-1, the J gene TRBJ1-4; D unclear. V was cut by 1 base and J by 3 bases, with 9 bases left in between. This CDR3 is 15 amino acids long. Germline CDR1 and CDR2: MGHRA and YSYEKL. The CDR3 nucleotides are TGCGCCAGCAGCCAAGCCCGGGTACCTAATGAAAAACTGTTTTTT. Encoded protein: CASSQARVPNEKLFF.

DNA for the CDR3: TGCAGCTTTGGACATAGCACAGATACGCAGTATTTT. Translated, it gives CSFGHSTDTQYF. The chain recombines TRBV29-1 with TRBJ2-3; a possible D gene is TRBD1 (5 bases). CDR1 and CDR2 (germline): SQVTM, ANQGSEA. V was clipped by 8 bases and J by 0 bases, with 9 bases between them. The CDR3 extends over 12 amino acids.

The CDR3 region has the DNA TGTGCCAGCAGCTTCGGCACAGGGGGAAATTCACCCCTCCACTTT. Its protein is CASSFGTGGNSPLHF. This chain links TRBV5-6 with TRBJ1-6, with 8 bases identical to TRBD1. In germline, CDR1 is SGHDT, CDR2 YYEEEE. V dropped 2 bases and J dropped 7; count of bases not matched to a gene: 5. The CDR3 covers 15 residues.

The rearrangement links TRBV7-2 to TRBJ2-5; D ambiguous. The germline CDR1 and CDR2 sequences are SGHTA and FQGNSA. V gave up 5 bases and J gave up 4 bases, with 11 bases separating them. This CDR3 has 13 residues. CDR3 amino acids: CASSREVGETQYF. As DNA, the CDR3 is TGTGCCAGCAGCCGCGAGGTGGGAGAGACCCAGTACTTC.

The sample holds a few counts of this clone. The genes are TRBV4-3 and TRBJ2-7; D remains unclear. The CDR3 length is 13 residues. CDR1 and CDR2 from the germline V gene are LGHNA and YSLEER. Trimming stripped 4 bases from V and 2 bases from J, with 9 bases between. The CDR3 DNA reads as TGCGCCAGCAGCCTAAGAGGTACCTACGAGCAGTACTTC. It specifies CASSLRGTYEQYF.

J is TRBJ1-1 and V is TRBV5-4; 7 nucleotides agree with TRBD1. The CDR3 has 18 amino acids. J gave up 0 bases and V 4 bases, and 15 bases lay outside the gene matches. CDR1 and CDR2 (germline): SGHNT, YYREEE (reference sequence). CDR3 coding DNA: TGTGCCAGCAGCCTGAAGGACAGGCTAGGAAAGATGAACACTGAAGCTTTCTTT. It encodes CASSLKDRLGKMNTEAFF.

The J gene is TRBJ2-2, the V gene TRBV6-6; 7 nucleotides align to TRBD1. The CDR3 loop spans 16 amino acids. Germline lookup yields CDR1 MNHNY and CDR2 SVGAGI (reference sequence). Trimming at V came to 0 bases and at J to 7 bases, leaving 8 bases not matched to a gene. The CDR3 nucleotides read TGTGCCAGCAGTTACTCGAGGGGGCCGGGTATCGGGGAGCTGTTTTTT. It encodes CASSYSRGPGIGELFF.

This clone was observed once. This chain connects TRBV5-1 to TRBJ2-7; 9 bases fit TRBD1. The CDR3 is made up of 12 amino acids. From germline, CDR1 is SGHRS and CDR2 YFSETQ. V was clipped by 3 bases and J by 6 bases; unmatched bases: 1. DNA of the CDR3: TGCGCCAGCAGCTGGGACAGGGTCGAGCAGTACTTC. This encodes CASSWDRVEQYF.

This clone has only a few counts. V gene TRBV7-9 combines with J gene TRBJ2-5, with TRBD2 matching 12 bases. CDR3 length equals 14 residues. CDR1 SEHNR and CDR2 FQNEAQ come from the germline V gene (reference sequence). J gave up 5 bases and V 3 bases, and 1 base lay outside the gene matches. Here the CDR3 reads CASSLTSGGETQYF. CDR3 in DNA: TGTGCCAGCAGCTTGACTAGCGGGGGTGAGACCCAGTACTTC.

This chain joins TRBV5-1 and TRBJ2-7, with D perhaps matching TRBD1 (5 bases). Germline V gene data show CDR1 as SGHRS and CDR2 as YFSETQ. This CDR3 contains 13 residues. Trimming stripped 2 bases from V and 3 bases from J, with 9 bases between. CDR3: CASSLATDYEQYF. The CDR3 DNA follows: TGCGCCAGCAGCTTAGCGACAGACTACGAGCAGTACTTC.

The rearrangement joins TRBV10-3 to TRBJ1-1; no reliable D call. Germline CDR1 and CDR2: ENHRY and SYGVKD. V was clipped by 3 bases and J by 5 bases, with 10 bases between them. This CDR3 comprises 13 residues. Written as DNA, the CDR3 is TGTGCCATCAGTGATCTAAGCGGGACTGAAGCTTTCTTT. This sequence encodes CAISDLSGTEAFF.

The rearrangement joins TRBV6-6 to TRBJ1-2; 7 bases fit TRBD1. The CDR3 loop spans 15 amino acids. CDR1 MNHNY and CDR2 SVGAGI come from the germline V gene (reference sequence). Trimming cost V 4 bases and J 5 bases; bases outside gene matches: 10. The CDR3 sequence is CASSFRQGRWYGYTF. As DNA, the CDR3 is TGTGCCAGCAGTTTTCGACAGGGTCGTTGGTATGGCTACACCTTC.

The rearrangement links TRBV11-3 to TRBJ2-2, with D unclear. This CDR3 contains 13 residues. V shed 3 bases and J shed 4 bases, with 6 bases lying between them. The germline V gene encodes CDR1 SGHNT and CDR2 YENEEA. The CDR3 is CASSFTATGELFF. CDR3 bases: TGTGCCAGCAGCTTTACTGCCACCGGGGAGCTGTTTTTT.